This T cell receptor beta chain was identified during a study of blood T cell repertoires in COVID-19. The ends lost 3 bases at V and 4 bases at J; junction bases unmatched: 6. The CDR3 spans 14 residues. Germline values: CDR1 LNHDA, CDR2 SQIVND (reference sequence). Seattle cases were enrolled at active infection and followed longitudinally. The assay was immunoSEQ multiplex PCR, and TCRdb's table has in-frame clones only and misses some. In the table there are roughly 210,000 clones, around 80% of which are singletons. The chain combines TRBV19 with TRBJ2-7; TRBD2 matches 7 bases. The TCR originated in a woman older than 75 with COVID-19, enrolled during active disease. The sample comprised peripheral blood. The CDR3 DNA is TGTGCCAGTAGTATGGCTAGCGGTGGGTACGAGCAGTACTTC. Its translation: CASSMASGGYEQYF.